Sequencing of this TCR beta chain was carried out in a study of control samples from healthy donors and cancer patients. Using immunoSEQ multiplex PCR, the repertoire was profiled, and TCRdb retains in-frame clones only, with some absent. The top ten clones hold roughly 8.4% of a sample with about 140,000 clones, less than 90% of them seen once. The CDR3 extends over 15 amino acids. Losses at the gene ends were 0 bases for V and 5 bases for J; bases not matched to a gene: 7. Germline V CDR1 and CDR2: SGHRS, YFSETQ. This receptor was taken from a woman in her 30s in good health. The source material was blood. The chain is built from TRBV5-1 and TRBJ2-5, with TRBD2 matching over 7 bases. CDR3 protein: CASSLAPGEGETQYF. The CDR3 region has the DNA TGCGCCAGCAGCTTGGCCCCTGGGGAGGGGGAGACCCAGTACTTC.